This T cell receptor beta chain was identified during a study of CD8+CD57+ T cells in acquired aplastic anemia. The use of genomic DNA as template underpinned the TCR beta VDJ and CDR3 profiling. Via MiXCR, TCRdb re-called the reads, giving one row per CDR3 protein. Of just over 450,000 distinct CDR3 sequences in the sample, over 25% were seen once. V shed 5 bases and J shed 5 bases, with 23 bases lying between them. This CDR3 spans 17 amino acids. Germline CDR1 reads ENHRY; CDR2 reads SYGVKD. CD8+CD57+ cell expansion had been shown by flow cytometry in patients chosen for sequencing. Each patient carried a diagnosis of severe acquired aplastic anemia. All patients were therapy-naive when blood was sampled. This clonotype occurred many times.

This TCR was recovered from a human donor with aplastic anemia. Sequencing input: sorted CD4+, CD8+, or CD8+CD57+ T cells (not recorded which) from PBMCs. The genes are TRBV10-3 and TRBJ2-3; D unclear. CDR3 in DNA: TGTGCCATCAGTCCAATTGAGCAGACCCTTTCAAGAGATACGCAGTATTTT. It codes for CAISPIEQTLSRDTQYF.